These 27 T cell receptor beta chains were all obtained from the same sample, sequenced in a study of human T cells and chemical hapten exposure. Each CDR3 protein is one row after TCRdb ran MiXCR on the RACE reads. Here the sample spans around 70,000 distinct CDR3 sequences, over 8.5% being singletons. As for time point: patch test 3, about 24 weeks after DPC sensitization. The treatment denotes: therapeutic diphenylcyclopropenone sensitization with weekly scalp DPC. The source material was whole blood, sampled in connection with sensitization to the hapten diphenylcyclopropenone (DPC). The receptors derive from a woman aged 45-65 years with alopecia areata. Some clones in this sample may be carry-over from other donors' samples.

This clonotype was counted only a few times. The chain employs TRBV11-2 and TRBJ2-1; TRBD2 agrees at 8 bases. This CDR3 comprises 14 residues. Trimming at V came to 4 bases and at J to 9 bases, leaving 8 bases not matched to a gene. In germline, CDR1 is SGHAT, CDR2 FQNNGV. CDR3: CASSSGTSILEQFF. For the CDR3, the DNA is TGTGCCAGCAGCTCCGGGACTAGTATCCTTGAGCAGTTCTTC.

This clonotype was detected ten times or more. The chain is built from TRBV11-2 and TRBJ2-5; tentative D call: TRBD1 (6 bases). Germline CDR1 SGHAT, CDR2 FQNNGV. Deletions cut 4 bases from V and 3 bases from J, with 9 bases between. This CDR3 contains 13 residues. The CDR3 is CASSSDRKETQYF. The CDR3 bases are TGTGCCAGCAGCTCCGACAGGAAAGAGACCCAGTACTTC.

In its sample, this clonotype was seen many times. The rearrangement uses TRBV28 and TRBJ2-3, with D perhaps matching TRBD1 (5 bases). V lost 1 base and J lost 2, with 10 bases in between. The CDR3 has 15 residues. Germline V gene lookup returns CDR1 MDHEN and CDR2 SYDVKM. DNA of the CDR3: TGTGCCAGCAGTTTATCGCAGGACACCACAGATACGCAGTATTTT. Its protein is CASSLSQDTTDTQYF.

CDR3 in DNA: TGTGCCAGCAGCTTACCGCTACCGGGACAACCCCGGGGGCAGTACTTC. Its protein product is CASSLPLPGQPRGQYF. The chain joins TRBV7-9 to TRBJ2-7; D is perhaps TRBD1 (6 bases). V lost 2 bases and J 9 bases, leaving 23 bases between the germline ends. The CDR3 sequence is 16 residues long. The germline gives CDR1 SEHNR, CDR2 FQNEAQ (reference sequence).

This clonotype was counted at least ten times. Here the CDR3 DNA reads TGTGCCAGCAGTTTCGCGCGTGGCATGTACACCTTC. Translated, it gives CASSFARGMYTF. The V gene is TRBV12-3 or TRBV12-4, the J gene TRBJ1-2; D unclear. The CDR3 covers 12 residues. V dropped 3 bases and J dropped 11 bases, with 13 bases sitting between them.

This clonotype appeared a few times. This chain connects TRBV18 to TRBJ2-1; the match to TRBD2 covers 9 bases. The trim removed 3 bases at V and 8 bases at J, leaving 8 bases unmatched. The CDR3 is 15 residues long. Looked up from germline, CDR1 is KGHSH and CDR2 is LQKENI. CDR3 amino acids: CASSPEGLASDEQFF. CDR3 DNA sequence: TGTGCCAGCTCACCGGAAGGACTAGCGTCTGATGAGCAGTTCTTC.

This chain uses TRBV12-3 or TRBV12-4 with TRBJ1-3; 8 bases align to TRBD1. The CDR3 covers 16 residues. V shed 7 bases and J 4 bases; nucleotides not matched to a gene: 12. The CDR3 protein is CASTDGQGIGGNTIYF. The CDR3 nucleotides are TGTGCCAGCACCGATGGACAGGGTATAGGGGGAAACACCATATATTTT.

This clonotype was detected ten times or more. The V gene is TRBV11-2, the J gene TRBJ2-5, with 7 bases fitting TRBD1. CDR1 SGHAT and CDR2 FQNNGV come from the germline V gene. Trimming took 4 bases from V and 3 from J; bases not matched to a gene: 2. The CDR3 is made up of 13 amino acids. Here the CDR3 DNA reads TGTGCCAGCAGCTCCACAGGGGAAGAGACCCAGTACTTC. This sequence encodes CASSSTGEETQYF. The whole variable domain, filled in from reference TRBV11-2 and TRBJ2-5, reads EAGVAQSPRYKIIEKRQSVAFWCNPISGHATLYWYQQILGQGPKLLIQFQNNGVVDDSQLPKDRFSAERLKGVDSTLKIQPAKLEDSAVYLCASSSTGEETQYFGPGTRLLVL.

A few counts support this clonotype. The chain recombines TRBV11-2 with TRBJ2-7; D may be TRBD1 (5 bases). Germline assignment: CDR1 SGHAT and CDR2 FQNNGV. V was pared by 5 bases and J by 7 bases, with 24 bases between. The length of the CDR3 is 16 residues. In DNA, the CDR3 is TGTGCCAGCAGCCAACCAAGGGGCCCTCTACCTTGGGAGCAGTACTTC. It translates to CASSQPRGPLPWEQYF.

This clonotype was detected many times. The DNA for the CDR3 is TGCAGCGCGGAAAGGACCTATGGCTACACCTTC. This encodes CSAERTYGYTF. The rearrangement links TRBV29-1 to TRBJ1-2, with D unclear. CDR1 SQVTM and CDR2 ANQGSEA come from the germline V gene. V gave up 7 bases and J gave up 4 bases, with 10 bases separating them. The CDR3 spans 11 residues.

This clonotype was seen ten or more times. The chain has TRBV4-1 and TRBJ1-1, with D uncertain. The CDR3 has 11 amino acids. V lost 5 bases and J 8 bases, leaving 9 bases between the germline ends. Looked up from germline, CDR1 is MGHRA and CDR2 is YSYEKL. DNA of the CDR3: TGCGCCAGCAGCGGAGGGCCGGAAGCTTTCTTT. Its protein product is CASSGGPEAFF.

This clonotype was observed at least ten times. The V gene is TRBV7-6, the J gene TRBJ1-1; possible D gene TRBD1, 6 bases. CDR1 SGHVS and CDR2 FNYEAQ come from the germline V gene. This CDR3 region has 15 residues. Trimming removed 5 bases from V and 4 bases from J, with 17 bases in between. This CDR3 reads CASSPSQGIRTEAFF. The CDR3 bases are TGTGCCAGCAGCCCGAGCCAGGGGATCCGCACTGAAGCTTTCTTT.

Concerning this clonotype: One junction end disagrees with the germline gene, perhaps due to a read error. CDR3 region: CASSLEVAGGRAF. In nucleotides, the CDR3 is TGTGCCAGCAGCTTAGAGGTCGCGGGGGGCCGGGCCTTC. The J gene is TRBJ2-1, the V gene TRBV7-9; 8 bases are shared with TRBD2. Germline CDR1 reads SEHNR; CDR2 reads FQNEAQ (reference sequence). CDR3 length: 13 amino acids.

There are many counts of this clonotype. The chain recombines TRBV2 with TRBJ2-4; D perhaps matches TRBD2 (5 bases). V was trimmed by 1 base and J by 9 bases, leaving 10 bases between them. The germline V gene has CDR1 SNHLY and CDR2 FYNNEI. This CDR3 is 13 amino acids long. This CDR3 reads CASSEGGPPIQYF. The CDR3 DNA reads as TGTGCCAGCAGTGAAGGAGGGCCTCCCATTCAGTACTTC. Combining the CDR3 with reference TRBV2 and TRBJ2-4 gives the whole variable domain EPEVTQTPSHQVTQMGQEVILRCVPISNHLYFYWYRQILGQKVEFLVSFYNNEISEKSEIFDDQFSVERPDGSNFTLKIRSTKLEDSAMYFCASSEGGPPIQYFGAGTRLSVL.

This clonotype was counted at least ten times. The rearrangement uses TRBV18 and TRBJ2-1, with TRBD2 identical over 8 bases. The J segment lost 2 bases and the V segment lost 5 bases, leaving 5 bases of the junction unmatched. The length of the CDR3 is 15 residues. Germline values: CDR1 KGHSH, CDR2 LQKENI. In DNA form, the CDR3 reads TGTGCCAGCTCAGCGAGCGGGGGCGCCTACAATGAGCAGTTCTTC. This codes for CASSASGGAYNEQFF.

This clonotype has just a few counts. The chain joins TRBV28 to TRBJ2-7, with D possibly matching TRBD1 (6 bases). The CDR3 covers 13 residues. V was trimmed by 4 bases and J by 3 bases, leaving 10 bases between them. CDR1 is MDHEN and CDR2 is SYDVKM in the germline V gene. CDR3 nucleotide sequence: TGTGCCAGCAGTTCTGGACAGAGCTACGAGCAGTACTTC. Its translation: CASSSGQSYEQYF.

The rearrangement uses TRBV11-1 and TRBJ1-1; D gene ambiguous. The CDR3 contains 13 residues. Germline CDR1 SGHAT, CDR2 FQDESV (reference sequence). Deletions cut 3 bases from V and 7 bases from J, with 12 bases between. CDR3 sequence: CASSFTPRLEAFF. The CDR3 DNA follows: TGTGCCAGCAGCTTCACACCCCGCCTTGAAGCTTTCTTT.

The V gene is TRBV6-2 or TRBV6-3, the J gene TRBJ1-3; TRBD1 matches at 7 bases. The CDR3 runs to 13 residues. Germline V gene data show CDR1 as MNHEY and CDR2 as SVGEGT. V gave up 2 bases and J gave up 13 bases; unmatched junction bases: 8. This CDR3 reads CASSYRTGQIIYF. The CDR3 region has the DNA TGTGCCAGCAGTTACCGTACGGGACAGATAATATATTTT.

The chain has TRBV20-1 and TRBJ2-1, with D possibly TRBD2 on 6 matching bases. Trimming stripped 5 bases from V and 4 bases from J, with 15 bases between. In germline, CDR1 is DFQATT, CDR2 SNEGSKA (reference sequence). This CDR3 contains 14 residues. This CDR3 is CSAHAAGPYNEQFF. CDR3 in DNA: TGCAGTGCTCACGCAGCGGGTCCATACAATGAGCAGTTCTTC.

Many counts were recorded for this clonotype. V and J are TRBV7-9 and TRBJ2-5; a possible D gene is TRBD1 (7 bases). This CDR3 comprises 15 residues. CDR1 is SEHNR, CDR2 FQNEAQ, per germline (reference sequence). Trimming pared 3 bases from V and 3 bases from J, leaving 14 bases between. CDR3 in amino acids: CASSFQGRGEETQYF. CDR3 bases: TGTGCCAGCAGCTTCCAAGGCAGGGGGGAAGAGACCCAGTACTTC.

This clonotype was picked up a small number of times. The chain joins TRBV18 to TRBJ2-1; D is perhaps TRBD2 (6 bases). CDR3 size: 14 residues. The V end lost 5 bases, the J end lost 9 bases, and 17 bases lay between the germline ends. Germline CDR1 and CDR2: KGHSH and LQKENI. Here the CDR3 reads CASSSRTGVGEQFF. CDR3 nucleotide sequence: TGTGCCAGCTCATCACGAACGGGGGTGGGTGAGCAGTTCTTC.

This clonotype was recorded at least ten times. This chain joins TRBV15 and TRBJ1-5, with D tentatively TRBD1 (5 bases). The germline gives CDR1 LNHNV, CDR2 YYDKDF (reference sequence). V dropped 8 bases and J dropped 3 bases, with 14 bases sitting between them. The CDR3 spans 14 residues. CDR3 region: CATRLRGHNQPQHF. The CDR3 nucleotides are TGTGCCACCCGCCTCCGGGGCCACAATCAGCCCCAGCATTTT.

In this sample, this clonotype turned up many times. The chain employs TRBV29-1 and TRBJ2-1; D ambiguous. Deletions cut 6 bases from V and 12 bases from J, with 15 bases between. The CDR3 is made up of 11 amino acids. Germline lookup yields CDR1 SQVTM and CDR2 ANQGSEA. Here the CDR3 reads CSVRLGPMQFF. In DNA, the CDR3 is TGCAGCGTGAGGCTAGGCCCTATGCAGTTCTTC.

This clonotype came up many times. The chain combines TRBV28 with TRBJ2-7, with D perhaps TRBD2 (5 bases). V lost 8 bases, J lost 7 bases, and 24 bases lay in between. Per germline, CDR1 MDHEN and CDR2 SYDVKM. The CDR3 is 15 amino acids. CDR3 region: CASVLGGNLAREQYF. Written as DNA, the CDR3 is TGTGCCAGCGTCCTTGGAGGCAACCTTGCGAGGGAGCAGTACTTC.

This clonotype was detected ten times or more. The genes are TRBV7-2 and TRBJ2-3; maybe TRBD2 (6 bases). CDR3 length: 16 residues. The V gene lost 4 bases and the J gene lost 2 bases, with 16 bases spanning the gap. From germline, CDR1 is SGHTA and CDR2 FQGNSA. Written as DNA, the CDR3 is TGTGCCAGCAGCTCGGTGACTAGAGGAATCACAGATACGCAGTATTTT. Protein: CASSSVTRGITDTQYF.

This clonotype came up a few times. The chain links TRBV29-1 to TRBJ2-3; 10 bases fit TRBD2. Germline loops: CDR1 SQVTM, CDR2 ANQGSEA. The ends lost 1 base at V and 5 bases at J; junction bases unmatched: 6. The CDR3 sequence is 15 residues long. DNA of the CDR3: TGCAGCGTTGAAGTAAGCGGGGGGGCCGGAGATACGCAGTATTTT. Residues: CSVEVSGGAGDTQYF.

In this sample, this clonotype turned up many times. This sequence joins TRBV7-2 and TRBJ1-1; unclear D gene. Germline V gene lookup returns CDR1 SGHTA and CDR2 FQGNSA. This CDR3 spans 15 amino acids. V lost 5 bases and J lost 0, with 13 bases in between. CDR3 sequence reads: CASSPSPRLNTEAFF. The DNA for the CDR3 is TGTGCCAGCAGCCCTAGCCCCAGATTGAACACTGAAGCTTTCTTT.